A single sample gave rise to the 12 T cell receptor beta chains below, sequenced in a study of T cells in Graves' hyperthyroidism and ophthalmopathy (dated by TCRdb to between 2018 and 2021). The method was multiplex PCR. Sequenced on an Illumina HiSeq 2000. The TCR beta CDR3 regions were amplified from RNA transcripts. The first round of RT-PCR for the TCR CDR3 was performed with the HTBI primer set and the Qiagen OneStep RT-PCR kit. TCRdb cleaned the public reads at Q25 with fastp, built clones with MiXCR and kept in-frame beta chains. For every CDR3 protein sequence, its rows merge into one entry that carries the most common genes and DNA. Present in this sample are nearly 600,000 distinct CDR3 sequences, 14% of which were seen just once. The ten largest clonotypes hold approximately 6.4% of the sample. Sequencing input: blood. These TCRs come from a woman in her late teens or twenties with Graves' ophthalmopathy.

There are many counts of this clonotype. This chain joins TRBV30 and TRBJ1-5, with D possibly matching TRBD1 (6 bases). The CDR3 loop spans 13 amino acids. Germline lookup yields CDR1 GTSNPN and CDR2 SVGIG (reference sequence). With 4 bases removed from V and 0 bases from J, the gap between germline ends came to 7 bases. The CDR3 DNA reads TGTGCCTGGACAGGGGATAGCAATCAGCCCCAGCATTTT. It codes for CAWTGDSNQPQHF.

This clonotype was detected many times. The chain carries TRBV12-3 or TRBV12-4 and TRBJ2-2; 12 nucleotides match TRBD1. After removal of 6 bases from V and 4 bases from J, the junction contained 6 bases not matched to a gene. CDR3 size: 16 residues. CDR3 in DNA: TGTGCCAGCAGCGAGGGACAGGGGGCGGCCACCGGGGAGCTGTTTTTT. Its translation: CASSEGQGAATGELFF.

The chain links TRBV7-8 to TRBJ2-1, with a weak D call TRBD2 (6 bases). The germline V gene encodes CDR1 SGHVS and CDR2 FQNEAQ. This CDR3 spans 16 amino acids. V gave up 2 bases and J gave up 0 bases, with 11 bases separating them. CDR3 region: CASSLIPSDSYNEQFF. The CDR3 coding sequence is TGTGCCAGCAGCTTAATACCTAGCGACTCCTACAATGAGCAGTTCTTC.

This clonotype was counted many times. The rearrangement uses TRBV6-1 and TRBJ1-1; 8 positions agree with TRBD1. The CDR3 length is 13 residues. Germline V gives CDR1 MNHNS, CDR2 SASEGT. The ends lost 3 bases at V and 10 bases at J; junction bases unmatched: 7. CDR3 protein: CASSDGQGPGAFF. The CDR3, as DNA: TGTGCCAGCAGTGACGGACAGGGACCGGGAGCTTTCTTT.

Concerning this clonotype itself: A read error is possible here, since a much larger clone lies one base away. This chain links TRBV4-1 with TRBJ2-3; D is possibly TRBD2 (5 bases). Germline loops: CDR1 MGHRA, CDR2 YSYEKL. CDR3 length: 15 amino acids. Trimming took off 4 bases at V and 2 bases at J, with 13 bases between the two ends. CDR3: CASSPLASPTDTQYF. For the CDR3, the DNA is TGCGCCAGCAGCCCGTTGGCTAGCCCCACAGATACGCAGTATTTT.

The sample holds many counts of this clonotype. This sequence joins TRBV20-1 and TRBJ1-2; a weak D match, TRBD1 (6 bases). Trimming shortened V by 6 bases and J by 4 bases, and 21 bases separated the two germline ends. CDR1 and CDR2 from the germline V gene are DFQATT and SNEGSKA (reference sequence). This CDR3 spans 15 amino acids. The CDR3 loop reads CSAARQEKNLYGYTF. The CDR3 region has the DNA TGCAGTGCAGCCCGACAGGAGAAAAACCTCTATGGCTACACCTTC.

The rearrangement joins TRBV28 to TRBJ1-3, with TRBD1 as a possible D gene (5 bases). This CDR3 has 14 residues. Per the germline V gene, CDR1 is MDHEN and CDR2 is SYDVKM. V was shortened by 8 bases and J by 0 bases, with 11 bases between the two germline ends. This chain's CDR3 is CASGGATSGNTIYF. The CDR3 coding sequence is TGTGCCAGCGGAGGGGCCACCTCTGGAAACACCATATATTTT.

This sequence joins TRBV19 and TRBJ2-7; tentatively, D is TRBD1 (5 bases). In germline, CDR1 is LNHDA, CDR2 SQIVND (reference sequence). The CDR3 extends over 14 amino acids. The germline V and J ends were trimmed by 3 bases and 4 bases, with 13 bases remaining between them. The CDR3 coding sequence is TGTGCCAGTAGTATTCAGGGTGGACCTTACGAGCAGTACTTC. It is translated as CASSIQGGPYEQYF.

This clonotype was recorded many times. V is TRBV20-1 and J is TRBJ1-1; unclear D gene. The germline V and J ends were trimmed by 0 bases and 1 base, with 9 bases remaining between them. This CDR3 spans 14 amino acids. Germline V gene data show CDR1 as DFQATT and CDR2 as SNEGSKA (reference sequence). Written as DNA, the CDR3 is TGCAGTGCTAGAGATACAGCTGGGAACACTGAAGCTTTCTTT. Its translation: CSARDTAGNTEAFF.

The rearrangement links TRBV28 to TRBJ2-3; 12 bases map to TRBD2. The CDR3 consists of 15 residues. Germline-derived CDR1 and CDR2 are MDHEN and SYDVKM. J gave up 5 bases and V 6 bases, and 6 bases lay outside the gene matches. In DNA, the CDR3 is TGTGCCAGCAGCGCGACGGGACTAGCGGGAGATACGCAGTATTTT. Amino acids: CASSATGLAGDTQYF.

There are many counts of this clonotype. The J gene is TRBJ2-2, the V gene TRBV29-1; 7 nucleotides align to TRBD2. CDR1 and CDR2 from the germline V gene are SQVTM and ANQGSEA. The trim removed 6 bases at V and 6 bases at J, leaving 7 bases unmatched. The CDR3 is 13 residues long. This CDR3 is CSVRTRRPGELFF. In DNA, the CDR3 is TGCAGCGTCCGGACTAGGCGACCCGGGGAGCTGTTTTTT.

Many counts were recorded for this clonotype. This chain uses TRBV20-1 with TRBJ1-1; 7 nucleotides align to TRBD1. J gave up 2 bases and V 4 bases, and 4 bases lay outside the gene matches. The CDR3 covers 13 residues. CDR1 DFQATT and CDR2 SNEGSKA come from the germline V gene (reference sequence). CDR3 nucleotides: TGCAGTGCTAATAGGGACAGCAACACTGAAGCTTTCTTT. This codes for CSANRDSNTEAFF.